This TCR beta chain was retrieved from a study of T cell responses to AZD1222 COVID-19 vaccine. Study-wide results and caveats: Within unmutated variant regions lay the reported targets of nearly half of spike-specific TCRs.

Profiled with immunoSEQ multiplex PCR; TCRdb holds only in-frame clones, not every one. The table lists 200,000 or so clones, 85% to 95% of them singletons. Remarks on this clone: Antigen unknown.

The specimen was peripheral blood, collected on day 0 of AZD1222 vaccination. The sequence was collected from an adult in good health.

CDR3 region: CASSPLGTLAGVIDTQYF. CDR3 DNA sequence: TGTGCCAGCAGTCCCCTCGGGACACTAGCGGGAGTAATAGATACGCAGTATTTT. J is TRBJ2-3 and V is TRBV6-2 or TRBV6-3, with 11 bases fitting TRBD2. J lost 5 bases, V lost 5 bases, and 15 bases had no gene match. Germline values: CDR1 MNHEY, CDR2 SVGEGT. CDR3 size: 18 residues.